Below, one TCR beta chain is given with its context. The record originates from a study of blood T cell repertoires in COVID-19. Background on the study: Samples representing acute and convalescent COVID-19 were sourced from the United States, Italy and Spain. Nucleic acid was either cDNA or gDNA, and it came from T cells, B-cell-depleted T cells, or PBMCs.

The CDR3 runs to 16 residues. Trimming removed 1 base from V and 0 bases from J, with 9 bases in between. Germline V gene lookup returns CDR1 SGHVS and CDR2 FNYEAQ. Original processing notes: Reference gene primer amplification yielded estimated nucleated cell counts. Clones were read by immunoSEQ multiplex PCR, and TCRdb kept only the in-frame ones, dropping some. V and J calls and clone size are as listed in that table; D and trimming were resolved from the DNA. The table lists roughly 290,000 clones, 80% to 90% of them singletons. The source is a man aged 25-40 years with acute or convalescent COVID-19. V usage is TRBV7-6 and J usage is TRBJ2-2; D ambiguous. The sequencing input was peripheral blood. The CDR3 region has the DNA TGTGCCAGCAGCTTAGGGCGGAACCCGAACACCGGGGAGCTGTTTTTT. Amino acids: CASSLGRNPNTGELFF.